This T cell receptor (beta chain) was profiled in a study of PD-L1 blockade in urothelial cancer. Only in-frame clones appear in the TCRdb table, and some are missing; sequencing was by immunoSEQ multiplex PCR. Among roughly 130,000 clones listed, approximately 84% were seen once. Time point: pretreatment peripheral blood. The junction had 13 bases not matched to a gene; V was cut back by 10 bases and J by 8 bases. Germline loops: CDR1 SGHTA, CDR2 FQGTGA. CDR3 length: 14 amino acids. This receptor was identified in a man between 50 and 59 years old with urothelial cancer. J is TRBJ2-2 and V is TRBV7-3, with 7 positions matching TRBD1. Material: PBMCs, obtained around atezolizumab (anti-PD-L1) treatment. Written as DNA, the CDR3 is TGTGCCACCAGACCCGACAGGGAATGGGGGGAGCTGTTTTTT. This codes for CATRPDREWGELFF.